These 25 T cell receptor beta chains were sequenced from one sample in a study of CD8 T cells in ankylosing spondylitis. TCRdb independently ran MiXCR on the 5' RACE reads; one entry per CDR3 protein. The data show 150,000 or so distinct CDR3 sequences, with approximately 9% seen just once and more than 13% held by the top ten. The sequenced sample was blood, either unsorted or a sorted T cell fraction (not recorded which). The receptors were sampled from a female donor with ankylosing spondylitis or in good health (not recorded which).

This clonotype turned up a few times. The chain is built from TRBV7-9 and TRBJ2-1; 9 bases agree with TRBD2. The CDR3 consists of 14 residues. The V gene end was trimmed by 5 bases and the J gene end by 9 bases; junction bases not matched to a gene: 8. Germline-derived CDR1 and CDR2 are SEHNR and FQNEAQ (reference sequence). CDR3 sequence: CASSPGTSPGEQFF. In DNA form, the CDR3 reads TGTGCCAGCAGCCCCGGGACTAGCCCAGGTGAGCAGTTCTTC. The full variable domain, rest sourced from reference TRBV7-9 and TRBJ2-1, is DTGVSQNPRHKITKRGQNVTFRCDPISEHNRLYWYRQTLGQGPEFLTYFQNEAQLEKSRLLSDRFSAERPKGSFSTLEIQRTEQGDSAMYLCASSPGTSPGEQFFGPGTRLTVL.

The chain joins TRBV7-6 to TRBJ2-3; D is uncertain. The germline V and J ends were trimmed by 1 base and 2 bases, with 7 bases remaining between them. This CDR3 region has 14 residues. CDR1 and CDR2 (germline): SGHVS, FNYEAQ. In nucleotides, the CDR3 is TGTGCCAGCAGCTTAGGGGGTGTCACAGATACGCAGTATTTT. It codes for CASSLGGVTDTQYF.

This clonotype was observed many times. V is TRBV5-6 and J is TRBJ2-7; D might be TRBD1 or TRBD2, each matching 5 bases. Trimming left V 4 bases short and J 2 bases short, with 10 bases between. The length of the CDR3 is 13 residues. Germline V gene lookup returns CDR1 SGHDT and CDR2 YYEEEE. The CDR3, as DNA: TGTGCCAGCAGCGGGACGGTTACCTACGAGCAGTACTTC. It yields the protein CASSGTVTYEQYF.

The sample holds a few counts of this clonotype. The genes are TRBV28 and TRBJ2-1; D remains unclear. V was clipped by 3 bases and J by 2 bases, with 8 bases between them. The CDR3 spans 14 residues. Germline loops: CDR1 MDHEN, CDR2 SYDVKM. The CDR3 protein is CASSLVGTYNEQFF. CDR3 DNA sequence: TGTGCCAGCAGTTTGGTTGGGACCTACAATGAGCAGTTCTTC.

The table lists this clonotype with many counts. This chain joins TRBV12-3 or TRBV12-4 and TRBJ2-6; D is possibly TRBD1 (6 bases). The V and J ends lost 1 base and 2 bases respectively, with 9 bases between them. This CDR3 contains 16 residues. This chain's CDR3 is CASSLGTAAGANVLTF. The CDR3 DNA reads as TGTGCCAGCAGTTTAGGGACAGCAGCTGGGGCCAACGTCCTGACTTTC.

The chain is built from TRBV9 and TRBJ2-1, with 8 bases identical to TRBD2. CDR1 is SGDLS and CDR2 is YYNGEE in the germline V gene. J was trimmed by 5 bases and V by 6 bases; bases with no gene match: 10. This CDR3 comprises 15 residues. The CDR3 sequence is CASTPSGRGNNEQFF. CDR3 nucleotide sequence: TGTGCCAGCACCCCCAGCGGGAGAGGGAACAATGAGCAGTTCTTC.

The gene calls are TRBV20-1 and TRBJ2-7; D is unresolved. V was shortened by 0 bases and J by 1 base, with 7 bases between the two germline ends. Germline V gene sequence: CDR1 DFQATT, CDR2 SNEGSKA (reference sequence). The CDR3 has 13 residues. CDR3 sequence: CSAREPHSYEQYF. The CDR3 DNA sequence: TGCAGTGCTAGAGAGCCTCATTCCTACGAGCAGTACTTC.

This clonotype came up a few times. The chain recombines TRBV12-3 or TRBV12-4 with TRBJ2-3; TRBD2 aligns across 12 bases. V trimming: 10 bases; J trimming: 2 bases; junction bases outside the gene matches: 4. The CDR3 has 14 residues. The CDR3 sequence: CATSSGRVTDTQYF. The CDR3 DNA sequence: TGTGCCACTTCTAGCGGGAGGGTCACAGATACGCAGTATTTT.

The V call is TRBV27, the J call TRBJ2-7; TRBD1 matches at 8 bases. CDR1 and CDR2 from the germline V gene are MNHEY and SMNVEV (reference sequence). CDR3 length equals 15 residues. V gave up 6 bases and J gave up 3 bases; unmatched junction bases: 10. The CDR3: CASSPRTGTLYEQYF. In nucleotides, the CDR3 is TGTGCCAGCAGCCCCAGGACAGGGACGCTCTACGAGCAGTACTTC.

V gene TRBV6-1 combines with J gene TRBJ1-3, with 11 bases that match TRBD1. V shed 6 bases, J shed 4 bases, and the junction held 5 bases outside the gene matches. There are 15 residues in the CDR3. Germline CDR1 is MNHNS and CDR2 is SASEGT. DNA for the CDR3: TGTGCCAGCAGCTTCGGGACAGGGGGAGGAAACACCATATATTTT. Amino acids: CASSFGTGGGNTIYF.

This clonotype came up many times. The CDR3 loop reads CASSWDSRSNEQFF. DNA for the CDR3: TGTGCCAGCAGTTGGGACTCCAGGTCCAATGAGCAGTTCTTC. The gene calls are TRBV12-3 or TRBV12-4 and TRBJ2-1, with D maybe TRBD2 (6 bases). The CDR3 runs to 14 residues. V was clipped by 4 bases and J by 6 bases, with 13 bases between them.

This clonotype showed up just a few times. V and J are TRBV30 and TRBJ2-7; TRBD1 is a possible D gene (5 bases). The germline V gene has CDR1 GTSNPN and CDR2 SVGIG (reference sequence). V lost 2 bases to trimming and J lost 6 bases, with 8 bases between them. The CDR3 covers 11 residues. CDR3 in amino acids: CAWSQGVEQYF. CDR3 coding DNA: TGTGCCTGGAGTCAAGGGGTCGAGCAGTACTTC. Together with reference TRBV30 and TRBJ2-7, the CDR3 gives the full variable domain: SQTIHQWPATLVQPVGSPLSLECTVEGTSNPNLYWYRQAAGRGLQLLFYSVGIGQISSEVPQNLSASRPQDRQFILSSKKLLLSDSGFYLCAWSQGVEQYFGPGTRLTVT.

This clonotype has only a few counts. The chain employs TRBV5-1 and TRBJ2-1; 8 nucleotides agree with TRBD1. CDR1 is SGHRS, CDR2 YFSETQ, per germline. The CDR3 spans 15 residues. Trimming removed 4 bases from V and 7 bases from J; junction bases left unmatched: 10. The CDR3 DNA sequence: TGCGCCAGCAGCCCCGGGACAGGCGTTAGGAATGAGCAGTTCTTC. Residues: CASSPGTGVRNEQFF. Full variable domain (missing parts from reference TRBV5-1 and TRBJ2-1): KAGVTQTPRYLIKTRGQQVTLSCSPISGHRSVSWYQQTPGQGLQFLFEYFSETQRNKGNFPGRFSGRQFSNSRSEMNVSTLELGDSALYLCASSPGTGVRNEQFFGPGTRLTVL.

The rearrangement links TRBV19 to TRBJ2-7; 11 bases are shared with TRBD2. The junction had 9 bases not matched to a gene; V was cut back by 10 bases and J by 4 bases. The CDR3 is made up of 14 amino acids. CDR1 is LNHDA and CDR2 is SQIVND in the germline V gene (reference sequence). CDR3 loop: CATSSGRSEYEQYF. CDR3 DNA: TGTGCCACCTCTAGCGGGAGGTCAGAGTACGAGCAGTACTTC.

The rearrangement links TRBV11-1 to TRBJ2-2, with D possibly TRBD1 on 6 matching bases. CDR1 and CDR2 from the germline V gene are SGHAT and FQDESV (reference sequence). There are 19 residues in the CDR3. V lost 5 bases, J lost 8 bases, and 30 bases lay in between. This chain's CDR3 is CASSPDRSSLLITPGELFF. The DNA for the CDR3 is TGTGCCAGCAGCCCCGACAGGTCCTCATTGCTAATAACACCGGGGGAGCTGTTTTTT. Full variable domain (rest looked up from reference TRBV11-1 and TRBJ2-2): EAEVAQSPRYKITEKSQAVAFWCDPISGHATLYWYRQILGQGPELLVQFQDESVVDDSQLPKDRFSAERLKGVDSTLKIQPAELGDSAMYLCASSPDRSSLLITPGELFFGEGSRLTVL.

This clonotype appeared a few times. The chain links TRBV9 to TRBJ1-4; 8 nucleotides match TRBD1. The CDR3 length is 15 residues. Germline V CDR1 and CDR2: SGDLS, YYNGEE. Losses at the gene ends were 2 bases for V and 8 bases for J; bases not matched to a gene: 8. The CDR3 sequence: CASSVGQGAFEKLFF. CDR3 nucleotides: TGTGCCAGCAGCGTGGGCCAGGGGGCTTTCGAAAAACTGTTTTTT.

This clonotype was counted many times. The chain is built from TRBV4-3 and TRBJ2-2, with TRBD1 matching over 8 bases. The length of the CDR3 is 16 residues. V lost 4 bases to trimming and J lost 3 bases; unmatched junction nucleotides: 7. Germline V gene sequence: CDR1 LGHNA, CDR2 YSLEER. CDR3 nucleotide sequence: TGCGCCAGCAGCCGCTCGGACAGGGAATACACCGGGGAGCTGTTTTTT. Protein: CASSRSDREYTGELFF.

V gene TRBV27 combines with J gene TRBJ1-5; TRBD1 aligns across 8 bases. This CDR3 is 14 amino acids long. V lost 3 bases, J lost 7 bases, and 5 bases stayed unmatched. Germline CDR1 MNHEY, CDR2 SMNVEV (reference sequence). For the CDR3, the DNA is TGTGCCAGCAGTTTCTCAGGGGGCGTCCAGCCCCAGCATTTT. Its translation is CASSFSGGVQPQHF.

The chain recombines TRBV11-3 with TRBJ2-5, with D perhaps TRBD1 or TRBD2 (6 bases each). Trimming shortened V by 5 bases and J by 4 bases, and 17 bases separated the two germline ends. CDR1 is SGHNT, CDR2 YENEEA, per germline. The CDR3 length is 15 residues. CDR3 amino acids: CASSGGGSNRETQYF. The CDR3 nucleotides are TGTGCCAGCAGCGGAGGGGGATCGAATAGAGAGACCCAGTACTTC.

The chain links TRBV5-1 to TRBJ2-1, with 8 bases aligning to TRBD2. V lost 2 bases and J lost 5; bases outside the gene matches: 12. This CDR3 is built from 17 residues. Germline V gene data show CDR1 as SGHRS and CDR2 as YFSETQ. CDR3 sequence (DNA): TGCGCCAGCAGCTTACCCCCTAGACTAGCGTTTAACAATGAGCAGTTCTTC. Translating it yields CASSLPPRLAFNNEQFF.

This clonotype was observed a few times. V gene TRBV7-9 combines with J gene TRBJ2-1; 15 nucleotides agree with TRBD2. J lost 7 bases, V lost 5 bases, and 6 bases had no gene match. This CDR3 has 16 amino acids. Germline CDR1 reads SEHNR; CDR2 reads FQNEAQ (reference sequence). The DNA of the CDR3 is TGTGCCAGCAGCGGAAGGACTAGCGGGAGGGAGAATGAGCAGTTCTTC. Translation gives CASSGRTSGRENEQFF.

This clonotype was detected only a few times. The chain combines TRBV7-9 with TRBJ2-3, with D possibly TRBD1 on 5 matching bases. This CDR3 is built from 16 residues. The V end was cut by 4 bases, the J end by 3 bases, with 17 bases between. Germline V gene lookup returns CDR1 SEHNR and CDR2 FQNEAQ (reference sequence). The CDR3 bases are TGTGCCAGCAGCTCCTACCCCGCCAGGGCGACAGATACGCAGTATTTT. Translated, it gives CASSSYPARATDTQYF.

This clonotype has ten or more counts. The chain joins TRBV29-1 to TRBJ1-3; D gene ambiguous. Germline CDR1 and CDR2: SQVTM and ANQGSEA. There are 11 residues in the CDR3. The V and J ends lost 2 bases and 4 bases respectively, with 3 bases between them. CDR3 residues: CSVESGNTIYF. In nucleotides, the CDR3 is TGCAGCGTTGAATCGGGAAACACCATATATTTT.

This clonotype was counted only a few times. The chain uses TRBV27 and TRBJ2-7; TRBD2 is a possible D gene (6 bases). Trimming removed 3 bases at V and 1 base at J, with 10 bases between. This CDR3 has 14 residues. Looked up from germline, CDR1 is MNHEY and CDR2 is SMNVEV (reference sequence). CDR3 in DNA: TGTGCCAGCAGTTTTTCGGGAGCATCCTACGAGCAGTACTTC. Amino acid sequence: CASSFSGASYEQYF.

This clonotype was seen many times. This chain links TRBV5-6 with TRBJ2-3; the D gene is possibly TRBD1 (6 bases). V was pared by 5 bases and J by 3 bases, with 10 bases between. CDR1 and CDR2 (germline): SGHDT, YYEEEE. The CDR3 has 13 residues. CDR3 region: CASRGTPTDTQYF. For the CDR3, the DNA is TGTGCCAGCAGGGGGACACCGACAGATACGCAGTATTTT.